One TCR beta chain is described in this entry. Its target is unknown. This specimen belongs to a study of T cell repertoires in cytomegalovirus infection. Study details: An indication of both CMV infection and matching HLA type came from public TCR beta signatures.

From the reads, TCRdb called clonotypes with MiXCR, one entry per CDR3 protein. This sample has 450,000 to 650,000 distinct CDR3 sequences, with 40% found just once. Notes on the study in general: It was HLA-C-restricted CMV-specific TCR beta clonotypes that dominated the response ex vivo.

The V and J ends lost 8 bases and 1 base respectively, with 11 bases between them. The CDR3 consists of 13 residues. Germline values: CDR1 SGHAT, CDR2 FQDESV (reference sequence). The rearrangement joins TRBV11-1 to TRBJ1-1; no firm D call. Here the sequenced sample was cultured PBMCs, taken from culture after CMV antigen stimulation. The receptor was derived from a human donor in good health (CMV status not recorded). Some clones in this sample may be carry-over from other donors' samples. CDR3 amino acids: CASLSAKNTEAFF. CDR3 DNA: TGTGCCAGCCTATCGGCGAAGAACACTGAAGCTTTCTTT.